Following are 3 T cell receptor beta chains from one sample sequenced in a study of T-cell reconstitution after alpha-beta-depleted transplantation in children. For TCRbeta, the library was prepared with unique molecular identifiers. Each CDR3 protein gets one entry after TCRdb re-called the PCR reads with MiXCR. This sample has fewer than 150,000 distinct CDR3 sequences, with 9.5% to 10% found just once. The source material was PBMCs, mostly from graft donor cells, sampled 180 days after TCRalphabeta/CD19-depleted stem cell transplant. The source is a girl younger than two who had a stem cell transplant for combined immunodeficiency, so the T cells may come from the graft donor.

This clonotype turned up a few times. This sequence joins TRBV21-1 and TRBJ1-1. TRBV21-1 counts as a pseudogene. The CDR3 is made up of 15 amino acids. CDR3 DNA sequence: TGTGCCAGCATTACTGGGTATTGGGGAGTGACGGAAGCTTTCTTT. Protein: CASITGYWGVTEAFF.

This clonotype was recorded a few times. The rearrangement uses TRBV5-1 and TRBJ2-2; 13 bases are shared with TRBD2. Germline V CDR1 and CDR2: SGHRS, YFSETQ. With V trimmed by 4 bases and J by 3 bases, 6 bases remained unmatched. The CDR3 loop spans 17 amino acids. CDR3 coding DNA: TGCGCCAGCAGCGAGGGACTAGCGGGACTCTACACCGGGGAGCTGTTTTTT. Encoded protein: CASSEGLAGLYTGELFF.

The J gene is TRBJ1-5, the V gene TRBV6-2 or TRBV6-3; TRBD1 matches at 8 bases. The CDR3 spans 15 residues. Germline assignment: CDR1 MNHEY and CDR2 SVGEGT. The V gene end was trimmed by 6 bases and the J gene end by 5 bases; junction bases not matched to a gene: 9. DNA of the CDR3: TGTGCCAGCAGCCGCGGACAGGGAATAGATCAGCCCCAGCATTTT. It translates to CASSRGQGIDQPQHF.